This is a list of T cell receptor beta chains from one sample in a study of cytomegalovirus exposure and HLA in healthy donors. Measured with immunoSEQ multiplex PCR; TCRdb has only the in-frame clones, and not every one. In the table there are under 150,000 clones, 85% to 90% of which are singletons. Sequences were obtained from PBMCs. The receptors shown here come from a man between 18 and 35 years old in good health and CMV-seropositive. The CDR3 runs from the conserved cysteine through the conserved F or W. The order of the fields is CDR3 protein, CDR3 DNA, clone size, D gene, V gene, J gene. D genes are given only for firm matches. For some rows the clone size is stated as once, few or many, or as a class when expanded; others skip it.

CASESGGGTDTQYF	TGTGCCAGCGAGTCGGGGGGCGGCACAGATACGCAGTATTTT	.	.	TRBV9	TRBJ2-3
CASSSWTGPTMHGYTF	TGTGCCAGCAGCTCCTGGACAGGACCAACCATGCATGGCTACACCTTC	.	TRBD1	TRBV7-9	TRBJ1-2
CAWSDPSRWGNQPQHF	TGTGCCTGGAGTGACCCTTCGCGGTGGGGCAATCAGCCCCAGCATTTT	.	.	TRBV30	TRBJ1-5
CASSSPYRDRDTGGYTF	TGTGCCAGTAGTTCCCCCTACCGGGACAGGGATACAGGTGGCTACACCTTC	once	TRBD1	TRBV19	TRBJ1-2
CASSTGALNQPQHF	TGTGCCAGTAGTACAGGGGCCCTCAATCAGCCCCAGCATTTT	.	.	TRBV19	TRBJ1-5
CASTATSGASYEQYF	TGTGCCAGTACCGCGACTAGCGGAGCGTCCTACGAGCAGTACTTC	.	TRBD2	TRBV19	TRBJ2-7
CASSKCKGAGEKLFF	TGTGCCAGCAGCAAATGTAAGGGGGCGGGTGAAAAACTGTTTTTT	.	.	TRBV21-1	TRBJ1-4
CASSIRREWNEQFF	TGTGCCAGTAGTATACGGCGGGAGTGGAATGAGCAGTTCTTC	.	TRBD2	TRBV19	TRBJ2-1
CASSQLTGADYGYTF	TGCGCCAGCAGCCAACTCACAGGGGCGGACTATGGCTACACCTTC	.	TRBD1	TRBV5-1	TRBJ1-2
CAWGVLTGANVLTF	TGTGCCTGGGGAGTCCTAACAGGGGCCAACGTCCTGACTTTC	.	.	TRBV30	TRBJ2-6
CASNVQRTWGGELFF	TGTGCCAGCAACGTACAGCGGACCTGGGGCGGGGAGCTGTTTTTT	.	.	TRBV5-6	TRBJ2-2
CASSLGASGRIYEQYF	TGTGCCAGCAGCTTAGGGGCTAGCGGGAGGATCTACGAGCAGTACTTC	.	TRBD2	TRBV11-2	TRBJ2-7
CASSLDWGGDGEKLFF	TGTGCCAGCAGCTTAGACTGGGGAGGGGATGGGGAAAAACTGTTTTTT	.	.	TRBV7-9	TRBJ1-4
CASSQGLAETQYF	TGTGCCAGCAGCCAAGGACTAGCGGAGACCCAGTACTTC	.	TRBD2	TRBV14	TRBJ2-5
CSVESGIGQGGYEQYF	TGCAGCGTTGAATCGGGTATTGGACAGGGTGGCTACGAGCAGTACTTC	.	TRBD1	TRBV29-1	TRBJ2-7
CASSEALLVGGVGYTF	TGTGCCAGCAGTGAAGCGCTTCTTGTAGGAGGGGTTGGCTACACCTTC	.	.	TRBV6-1	TRBJ1-2
CASSPGESSYNEQFF	TGTGCCAGCAGCCCCGGGGAAAGCTCCTACAATGAGCAGTTCTTC	.	.	TRBV6-7	TRBJ2-1
CASSYSYANTGELFF	TGTGCCAGCAGCTACTCCTACGCGAACACCGGGGAGCTGTTTTTT	.	.	TRBV11-2	TRBJ2-2
CATSRGGGPTGELFF	TGTGCCACCAGCAGAGGGGGAGGGCCCACCGGGGAGCTGTTTTTT	.	TRBD2	TRBV15	TRBJ2-2
CASSFSGPGYPGLAGRGTQYF	TGCGCCAGCAGCTTCTCCGGGCCCGGCTACCCCGGGCTAGCGGGTAGGGGGACCCAGTACTTC	.	TRBD2	TRBV5-1	TRBJ2-5
CASSLRGFTYNEQFF	TGTGCCAGCAGCCTGCGGGGGTTTACCTACAATGAGCAGTTCTTC	.	TRBD2	TRBV11-2	TRBJ2-1
CASKFGMVNEQFF	TGTGCCAGCAAATTCGGGATGGTCAATGAGCAGTTCTTC	.	.	TRBV2	TRBJ2-1
CAISDFSGTGTYGYTF	TGTGCCATCAGTGACTTCTCCGGGACAGGGACCTATGGCTACACCTTC	.	TRBD1	TRBV10-3	TRBJ1-2
CASSGDRVYQPQHF	TGTGCCAGTAGTGGAGACAGGGTCTATCAGCCCCAGCATTTT	.	TRBD1	TRBV19	TRBJ1-5
CASSLDSLTYEQYF	TGTGCCAGCAGCTTAGATTCCCTAACCTACGAGCAGTACTTC	.	.	TRBV7-8	TRBJ2-7
CAHRGATDTQYF	TGTGCCCACCGCGGGGCTACAGATACGCAGTATTTT	once	.	TRBV7-2	TRBJ2-3
CASSLGQGGEKLFF	TGTGCCAGCAGCTTAGGACAGGGAGGTGAAAAACTGTTTTTT	once	TRBD1	TRBV7-2	TRBJ1-4
CSVEQGQETQYF	TGCAGCGTTGAACAGGGACAAGAGACCCAGTACTTC	.	.	TRBV29-1	TRBJ2-5
CASSNTGGTNEKLFF	TGTGCCAGCAGTAATACAGGGGGAACTAATGAAAAACTGTTTTTT	.	TRBD1	TRBV7-9	TRBJ1-4
CASSPGQGGDTQYF	TGCGCCAGCAGTCCAGGACAGGGGGGAGATACGCAGTATTTT	.	TRBD1	TRBV5-1	TRBJ2-3
CASSIWGDMRNEKLFF	TGTGCCAGTAGTATTTGGGGCGACATGAGAAATGAAAAACTGTTTTTT	once	.	TRBV19	TRBJ1-4
CASTEPRLARGTGELFF	TGTGCCAGTACCGAACCTCGACTAGCCCGGGGGACCGGGGAGCTGTTTTTT	.	TRBD2	TRBV19	TRBJ2-2
CASSLLGTDGTGELFF	TGCGCCAGCAGCCTCCTCGGGACAGATGGTACCGGGGAGCTGTTTTTT	.	TRBD1	TRBV4-1	TRBJ2-2
CAIRGVGFSYEQYF	TGCGCCATCCGGGGGGTAGGATTTTCCTACGAGCAGTACTTC	.	TRBD2	TRBV10-2	TRBJ2-7
CASSSRVGGPQETQYF	TGCGCCAGCAGCTCGAGGGTAGGCGGCCCCCAAGAGACCCAGTACTTC	.	.	TRBV5-1	TRBJ2-5
CASRNTGPGGTEAFF	TGTGCCAGTAGAAATACAGGGCCGGGAGGGACTGAAGCTTTCTTT	.	.	TRBV19	TRBJ1-1
CASSLELVPHGEQFF	TGCGCCAGCAGCTTGGAGCTAGTACCCCACGGTGAGCAGTTCTTC	.	.	TRBV5-1	TRBJ2-1
CASSSGRLADPSYNEQFF	TGTGCCAGCAGTTCTGGTAGATTAGCGGATCCCTCCTACAATGAGCAGTTCTTC	.	.	TRBV27	TRBJ2-1
CASSSRGSNQPQHF	TGCGCCAGCAGCTCCCGGGGGAGCAATCAGCCCCAGCATTTT	few	.	TRBV4-1	TRBJ1-5
CASSLASSGLSYEQYF	TGTGCCAGCAGCTTAGCTTCGAGCGGGTTATCCTACGAGCAGTACTTC	once	.	TRBV7-2	TRBJ2-7
CASGTEVTEAFF	TGTGCCAGTGGGACAGAGGTCACTGAAGCTTTCTTT	.	TRBD1	TRBV6-5	TRBJ1-1
CASSLDRGNSGNTIYF	TGCGCCAGCAGCTTGGACAGGGGAAACTCTGGAAACACCATATATTTT	.	TRBD1	TRBV5-1	TRBJ1-3
CASSSGPYGYTF	TGTGCCAGTAGTAGCGGTCCCTATGGCTACACCTTC	few	.	TRBV19	TRBJ1-2
CASSERSGYTDNEQFF	TGTGCCAGCAGCGAGCGTTCGGGGTATACGGACAATGAGCAGTTCTTC	.	.	TRBV5-6	TRBJ2-1
CSSLKGLAANEQFF	TGCAGCAGCTTAAAGGGACTAGCGGCCAATGAGCAGTTCTTC	.	TRBD2	TRBV29-1	TRBJ2-1
CAWKVAGAAAKNIQYF	TGTGCCTGGAAGGTAGCGGGAGCGGCAGCCAAAAACATTCAGTACTTC	.	TRBD2	TRBV30	TRBJ2-4
CAISEQRGSQETQYF	TGTGCCATCAGTGAACAGCGGGGTTCACAAGAGACCCAGTACTTC	once	TRBD2	TRBV10-3	TRBJ2-5
CASSSTGAGYQETQYF	TGTGCCAGCAGTTCCACAGGGGCGGGGTACCAAGAGACCCAGTACTTC	.	.	TRBV27	TRBJ2-5
CATSRVADRGNQPQHF	TGTGCCACCAGCAGAGTCGCAGACAGGGGCAATCAGCCCCAGCATTTT	few	TRBD1	TRBV15	TRBJ1-5
CASSLLGPDTQYF	TGTGCCAGCAGCTTGCTAGGCCCAGATACGCAGTATTTT	.	.	TRBV11-3	TRBJ2-3
CASKTRRDLGQRGYTF	TGTGCCAGCAAGACACGCCGGGACCTAGGACAGCGAGGCTACACCTTC	.	.	TRBV27	TRBJ1-2
CASSIGGGGYTF	TGTGCCAGTAGTATAGGGGGCGGTGGCTACACCTTC	few	.	TRBV19	TRBJ1-2
CSVLLTLNTEAFF	TGCAGCGTTCTATTAACGTTGAACACTGAAGCTTTCTTT	.	.	TRBV29-1	TRBJ1-1
CASSPRGTGELFF	TGTGCCAGCAGTCCCAGGGGAACCGGGGAGCTGTTTTTT	.	.	TRBV6-6	TRBJ2-2
CATSRVKRLGDYEQYF	TGTGCCACCAGCAGAGTAAAACGGCTGGGAGACTACGAGCAGTACTTC	.	.	TRBV15	TRBJ2-7
CSGSDRGAADTQYF	TGCAGCGGATCGGACAGGGGCGCTGCAGATACGCAGTATTTT	.	TRBD1	TRBV29-1	TRBJ2-3
CASSSLAGSYNEQFF	TGTGCCAGCAGCTCTCTAGCGGGCTCCTACAATGAGCAGTTCTTC	.	TRBD2	TRBV6-4	TRBJ2-1
CASSSQGELKYF	TGTGCCAGCAGCTCACAGGGAGAATTGAAGTACTTC	.	.	TRBV28	TRBJ2-7
CASSLGTGGDVVYGYTF	TGTGCCAGCAGCTTAGGGACAGGGGGCGATGTTGTCTATGGCTACACCTTC	.	TRBD1	TRBV7-8	TRBJ1-2
CASSSGSLGPQHF	TGTGCCAGTAGTTCAGGGTCCTTAGGGCCCCAGCATTTT	few	.	TRBV19	TRBJ1-5